These 29 T cell receptor beta chains came from one sample sequenced in a study of cytomegalovirus exposure and HLA in healthy donors. Primers: 60 Vbeta forward and 13 Jbeta reverse. Libraries were prepared by immunoSEQ multiplex PCR; TCRdb keeps only in-frame clonotypes and omits some of them. The sample includes about 90,000 clones, 65% to 80% seen only once; the top ten take around 3%. The material sequenced was PBMCs. All receptors come from a young man in good health and CMV-seronegative.

This clone was recorded only once. The chain uses TRBV7-6 and TRBJ2-1; weak D call: TRBD1 (5 bases). The CDR3 runs 18 residues. CDR1 is SGHVS, CDR2 FNYEAQ, per germline. With 2 bases removed from V and 7 bases from J, the gap between germline ends came to 24 bases. Here the CDR3 DNA reads TGTGCCAGCAGCTTAATGGGCTGGACAAACTCCTACAATAATGAGCAGTTCTTC. Protein sequence: CASSLMGWTNSYNNEQFF.

This clone was detected only a few times. The rearrangement links TRBV25-1 to TRBJ2-7; D gene unclear. V lost 3 bases and J lost 2, with 14 bases in between. Germline lookup yields CDR1 MGHDK and CDR2 SYGVNS. The CDR3 loop spans 15 amino acids. The CDR3 sequence: CASSELGVKTYEQYF. DNA of the CDR3: TGTGCCAGCAGTGAGTTAGGAGTCAAAACCTACGAGCAGTACTTC.

The chain uses TRBV9 and TRBJ1-3; 7 nucleotides line up with TRBD1. Looked up from germline, CDR1 is SGDLS and CDR2 is YYNGEE. The trim removed 2 bases at V and 4 bases at J, leaving 3 bases unmatched. CDR3 size: 14 residues. The CDR3 spells CASSVRDRGNTIYF. The CDR3 nucleotides are TGTGCCAGCAGCGTCCGGGACAGAGGAAACACCATATATTTT.

The V call is TRBV7-6, the J call TRBJ2-2; 9 bases line up with TRBD1. This CDR3 region has 16 residues. Germline lookup yields CDR1 SGHVS and CDR2 FNYEAQ. The V segment lost 5 bases and the J segment 2 bases; nucleotides outside the gene matches: 6. The CDR3 region has the DNA TGTGCCAGCAGCGCAGACAGGGGGGGTAACACCGGGGAGCTGTTTTTT. Translated, it gives CASSADRGGNTGELFF.

This clone was picked up a small number of times. The V call is TRBV19, the J call TRBJ2-1; no firm D call. CDR1 is LNHDA and CDR2 is SQIVND in the germline V gene (reference sequence). This CDR3 is built from 15 residues. Trimming took 5 bases from V and 0 from J, leaving 11 bases between them. The CDR3 DNA reads as TGTGCCAGTAGTTCCCCAAGAGGCTCCTACAATGAGCAGTTCTTC. Its translation: CASSSPRGSYNEQFF. Together with reference TRBV19 and TRBJ2-1, the CDR3 gives the full variable domain: DGGITQSPKYLFRKEGQNVTLSCEQNLNHDAMYWYRQDPGQGLRLIYYSQIVNDFQKGDIAEGYSVSREKKESFPLTVTSAQKNPTAFYLCASSSPRGSYNEQFFGPGTRLTVL.

The CDR3 DNA is TGTGCCAGCAGCTCCCAGGGGACGCTTAACTATGGCTACACCTTC. Its protein is CASSSQGTLNYGYTF. J is TRBJ1-2 and V is TRBV5-4, with TRBD1 as a possible D gene (6 bases). V was pared by 3 bases and J by 1 base, with 13 bases between. The germline V gene has CDR1 SGHNT and CDR2 YYREEE (reference sequence). This CDR3 region has 15 residues. Using reference TRBV5-4 and TRBJ1-2 for the parts outside the CDR3, the full variable domain is ETGVTQSPTHLIKTRGQQVTLRCSSQSGHNTVSWYQQALGQGPQFIFQYYREEENGRGNFPPRFSGLQFPNYSSELNVNALELDDSALYLCASSSQGTLNYGYTFGSGTRLTVV.

The chain couples TRBV7-6 to TRBJ2-1, with D perhaps matching TRBD1 (5 bases). Germline-derived CDR1 and CDR2 are SGHVS and FNYEAQ. This CDR3 has 17 residues. The V end was cut by 2 bases, the J end by 4 bases, with 18 bases between. The CDR3 loop reads CASSLQQGTASYNEQFF. The CDR3 nucleotides read TGTGCCAGCAGCTTACAGCAGGGAACAGCGTCGTACAATGAGCAGTTCTTC.

V and J are TRBV28 and TRBJ2-6; 8 bases align to TRBD2. Germline lookup yields CDR1 MDHEN and CDR2 SYDVKM. The J segment lost 2 bases and the V segment lost 6 bases, leaving 0 bases of the junction unmatched. The CDR3 is 14 amino acids. The CDR3 sequence is CASSGGAGANVLTF. In DNA form, the CDR3 reads TGTGCCAGCAGCGGGGGGGCTGGGGCCAACGTCCTGACTTTC.

The chain employs TRBV27 and TRBJ2-1; 7 bases are a match to TRBD2. Looked up from germline, CDR1 is MNHEY and CDR2 is SMNVEV (reference sequence). CDR3 size: 14 residues. Unmatched junction bases numbered 7, after V lost 4 bases and J lost 7 bases. The CDR3 spells CASSSSGVRNEQFF. The DNA for the CDR3 is TGTGCCAGCAGTTCAAGCGGGGTTAGGAATGAGCAGTTCTTC.

The chain has TRBV9 and TRBJ2-3, with a weak D call TRBD2 (6 bases). This CDR3 region has 15 residues. Germline V gives CDR1 SGDLS, CDR2 YYNGEE. V lost 0 bases and J 6 bases, leaving 14 bases between the germline ends. The CDR3 coding sequence is TGTGCCAGCAGCGTAGTGGGCGGGGTGGGGGATACGCAGTATTTT. Encoded protein: CASSVVGGVGDTQYF.

The genes are TRBV18 and TRBJ1-1; D remains unclear. The germline V and J ends were trimmed by 6 bases and 1 base, with 12 bases remaining between them. The CDR3 contains 14 residues. Germline lookup yields CDR1 KGHSH and CDR2 LQKENI. In DNA, the CDR3 is TGTGCCAGCTCTTTCGAGAGAGGGAACACTGAAGCTTTCTTT. Translating it yields CASSFERGNTEAFF.

The V and J genes are TRBV4-3 and TRBJ2-2, with a possible D match to TRBD1 (6 bases). Germline loops: CDR1 LGHNA, CDR2 YSLEER. Trimming stripped 0 bases from V and 4 bases from J, with 12 bases between. The CDR3 extends over 16 amino acids. As DNA, the CDR3 is TGCGCCAGCAGCCAAGATTTAGGGGGAGTCACCGGGGAGCTGTTTTTT. The encoded protein is CASSQDLGGVTGELFF.

The CDR3: CASSVDPAGPREGYTF. CDR3 bases: TGTGCCAGCAGCGTAGACCCTGCGGGACCTCGGGAGGGCTACACCTTC. The V and J genes are TRBV9 and TRBJ1-2; D is perhaps TRBD1 (5 bases). CDR1 SGDLS and CDR2 YYNGEE come from the germline V gene. This CDR3 has 16 amino acids. V lost 0 bases, J lost 8 bases, and 20 bases lay in between. Full variable domain (rest looked up from reference TRBV9 and TRBJ1-2): DSGVTQTPKHLITATGQRVTLRCSPRSGDLSVYWYQQSLDQGLQFLIQYYNGEERAKGNILERFSAQQFPDLHSELNLSSLELGDSALYFCASSVDPAGPREGYTFGSGTRLTVV.

The chain recombines TRBV29-1 with TRBJ1-3; the match to TRBD1 covers 8 bases. The CDR3 sequence is 16 residues long. Germline CDR1 SQVTM, CDR2 ANQGSEA. With V trimmed by 0 bases and J by 3 bases, 7 bases remained unmatched. The CDR3 is CSVEDRTGSSGNTIYF. The DNA for the CDR3 is TGCAGCGTTGAAGATCGGACAGGGAGTAGTGGAAACACCATATATTTT.

The rearrangement joins TRBV28 to TRBJ1-1; tentative D call: TRBD1 (5 bases). Trimming stripped 5 bases from V and 1 base from J, with 14 bases between. Germline V lookup: CDR1 MDHEN, CDR2 SYDVKM. This CDR3 has 15 residues. Here the CDR3 reads CASSAGPSPNTEAFF. Written as DNA, the CDR3 is TGTGCCAGCAGTGCAGGGCCTTCTCCGAACACTGAAGCTTTCTTT.

This chain connects TRBV5-4 to TRBJ2-3; TRBD2 matches 7 bases. The germline gives CDR1 SGHNT, CDR2 YYREEE (reference sequence). Unmatched junction bases numbered 8, after V lost 4 bases and J lost 0 bases. The CDR3 runs to 16 residues. The CDR3 region has the DNA TGTGCCAGCAGCCCCGGGGGGACGACTAGCACAGATACGCAGTATTTT. It encodes CASSPGGTTSTDTQYF. The full variable domain, its missing parts supplied by reference TRBV5-4 and TRBJ2-3, is ETGVTQSPTHLIKTRGQQVTLRCSSQSGHNTVSWYQQALGQGPQFIFQYYREEENGRGNFPPRFSGLQFPNYSSELNVNALELDDSALYLCASSPGGTTSTDTQYFGPGTRLTVL.

The V call is TRBV5-6, the J call TRBJ2-3; D is unclear. Trimming took off 0 bases at V and 6 bases at J, with 8 bases between the two ends. The CDR3 is made up of 13 amino acids. Germline V gene data show CDR1 as SGHDT and CDR2 as YYEEEE. The CDR3 DNA follows: TGTGCCAGCAGCTTGGAATCCGCGGATACGCAGTATTTT. Translating it yields CASSLESADTQYF.

This sequence joins TRBV18 and TRBJ1-1, with TRBD1 identical over 10 bases. J was trimmed by 4 bases and V by 6 bases; bases with no gene match: 8. Germline V gene lookup returns CDR1 KGHSH and CDR2 LQKENI. The length of the CDR3 is 15 residues. CDR3 loop: CASSFIGTGVTEAFF. The CDR3 DNA reads TGTGCCAGCTCTTTTATTGGGACAGGGGTCACTGAAGCTTTCTTT.

The chain is built from TRBV9 and TRBJ1-2, with TRBD1 matching over 7 bases. V dropped 0 bases and J dropped 8; count of bases not matched to a gene: 7. The CDR3 has 14 amino acids. CDR1 SGDLS and CDR2 YYNGEE come from the germline V gene. CDR3 in amino acids: CASSVVDRETGYTF. Here the CDR3 DNA reads TGTGCCAGCAGCGTAGTTGACAGGGAAACGGGCTACACCTTC. The full variable domain, with the rest looked up from reference TRBV9 and TRBJ1-2, is DSGVTQTPKHLITATGQRVTLRCSPRSGDLSVYWYQQSLDQGLQFLIQYYNGEERAKGNILERFSAQQFPDLHSELNLSSLELGDSALYFCASSVVDRETGYTFGSGTRLTVV.

The chain employs TRBV7-2 and TRBJ1-1; D uncertain. This CDR3 has 15 residues. The germline V gene has CDR1 SGHTA and CDR2 FQGNSA. The V end lost 0 bases, the J end lost 1 base, and 9 bases lay between the germline ends. The CDR3 protein is CASSLAGQPNTEAFF. The CDR3 DNA follows: TGTGCCAGCAGCTTAGCTGGGCAGCCGAACACTGAAGCTTTCTTT.

This rearrangement joins TRBV11-2 to TRBJ2-7, with D maybe TRBD2 (5 bases). Trimming shortened V by 7 bases and J by 2 bases, and 15 bases separated the two germline ends. Germline loops: CDR1 SGHAT, CDR2 FQNNGV. CDR3 length equals 14 residues. This CDR3 reads CASTYRESTYEQYF. CDR3 sequence (DNA): TGTGCCAGCACCTACCGGGAATCAACCTACGAGCAGTACTTC.

This clone has just a few counts. The chain recombines TRBV27 with TRBJ2-3; D not certain. V was cut by 6 bases and J by 5 bases, with 12 bases left in between. The CDR3 is made up of 13 amino acids. Germline assignment: CDR1 MNHEY and CDR2 SMNVEV (reference sequence). This CDR3 reads CASSARLLDTQYF. The CDR3, as DNA: TGTGCCAGCAGCGCGAGATTGCTAGATACGCAGTATTTT.

The chain carries TRBV19 and TRBJ1-2; D call uncertain. Germline CDR1 is LNHDA and CDR2 is SQIVND (reference sequence). The germline V and J ends were trimmed by 2 bases and 5 bases, with 6 bases remaining between them. The CDR3 consists of 12 residues. The CDR3 nucleotides are TGTGCCAGTAGTATATGGGCTTATGGCTACACCTTC. Amino acids: CASSIWAYGYTF. Full variable domain (outside the CDR3, taken from reference TRBV19 and TRBJ1-2): DGGITQSPKYLFRKEGQNVTLSCEQNLNHDAMYWYRQDPGQGLRLIYYSQIVNDFQKGDIAEGYSVSREKKESFPLTVTSAQKNPTAFYLCASSIWAYGYTFGSGTRLTVV.

The chain joins TRBV9 to TRBJ1-2, with 8 bases identical to TRBD1. This CDR3 is built from 15 residues. Trimming at V came to 5 bases and at J to 5 bases, leaving 11 bases not matched to a gene. Germline-derived CDR1 and CDR2 are SGDLS and YYNGEE. The DNA for the CDR3 is TGTGCCAGCAGGGGGGGTTCGGGACAGGTGTATGGCTACACCTTC. Residues: CASRGGSGQVYGYTF.

This rearrangement joins TRBV7-9 to TRBJ1-4; 9 bases agree with TRBD1. The CDR3 is made up of 14 amino acids. Losses at the gene ends were 5 bases for V and 7 bases for J; bases not matched to a gene: 5. Germline-derived CDR1 and CDR2 are SEHNR and FQNEAQ (reference sequence). CDR3 loop: CASSPGTGSEKLFF. In DNA form, the CDR3 reads TGTGCCAGCAGCCCCGGGACAGGGAGTGAAAAACTGTTTTTT.

The chain carries TRBV5-4 and TRBJ2-3, with D possibly being TRBD1 (5 bases). CDR3 size: 16 residues. Germline assignment: CDR1 SGHNT and CDR2 YYREEE (reference sequence). V shed 4 bases and J shed 2 bases, with 17 bases lying between them. CDR3 sequence (DNA): TGTGCCAGCAGCGATCGACGTAGGGGTTTCACAGATACGCAGTATTTT. This encodes CASSDRRRGFTDTQYF.

J is TRBJ1-1 and V is TRBV2; 7 positions agree with TRBD1. Germline trimming cut 6 bases from V and 7 bases from J; bases unmatched to any gene: 11. The CDR3 spans 14 residues. Germline values: CDR1 SNHLY, CDR2 FYNNEI. DNA of the CDR3: TGTGCCAGCAGCTCTCATACAGGGGTCGATGAAGCTTTCTTT. As protein: CASSSHTGVDEAFF.

The V call is TRBV19, the J call TRBJ1-2, with 8 bases fitting TRBD1. V was clipped by 1 base and J by 2 bases; unmatched bases: 0. The CDR3 runs 14 residues. Germline CDR1 is LNHDA and CDR2 is SQIVND (reference sequence). The CDR3 region has the DNA TGTGCCAGTAGTATAGGGACAGGGAACTATGGCTACACCTTC. This encodes CASSIGTGNYGYTF.

This rearrangement joins TRBV7-9 to TRBJ1-1; D is undetermined. V was trimmed by 5 bases and J by 0 bases, leaving 4 bases between them. Germline V lookup: CDR1 SEHNR, CDR2 FQNEAQ (reference sequence). There are 12 residues in the CDR3. CDR3 residues: CASSPVNTEAFF. CDR3 DNA: TGTGCCAGCAGCCCGGTGAACACTGAAGCTTTCTTT.